The T cell receptor beta chain described here comes from a study of cytomegalovirus exposure and HLA in healthy donors. The CDR3 is 13 amino acids. Trimming took 0 bases from V and 4 from J, leaving 9 bases between them. CDR1 is SQVTM, CDR2 ANQGSEA, per germline. The PCR employed 60 Vbeta primers together with 13 Jbeta primers. TCRdb's table, derived via immunoSEQ multiplex PCR, lists solely in-frame clones and lacks some. Of some 140,000 clones listed, approximately 80% are singletons. Study results and limitations: Previously analyzed data showed that most TCR beta V segments were productive at a frequency of about 87% or about 30%. Researchers reported in a later analysis that common viral pathogens appeared linked to several top clusters.

Note on this clone: Its target is not known.

This sequence joins TRBV29-1 and TRBJ1-1, with D uncertain. The TCR originated in a man under 40 in good health and CMV-seronegative. The sequencing input was PBMCs. CDR3 in amino acids: CSVEEGAGTEAFF. In nucleotides, the CDR3 is TGCAGCGTTGAAGAGGGCGCCGGCACTGAAGCTTTCTTT.